Listed here are 19 T cell receptor beta chains from one sample, sequenced in a study of early T cells in non-severe SARS-CoV-2 infection. MiXCR was run by TCRdb on the 5' RACE reads, yielding one entry per CDR3 protein. The table lists 15,000 to 20,000 distinct CDR3 sequences, around 5.7% of them singletons, with approximately 6% in the top ten. The sequenced sample consisted of whole blood. The receptors were sampled from an adult who was a healthcare worker with PCR-confirmed SARS-CoV-2 infection or an uninfected control (not recorded which).

This clonotype was counted ten times or more. The J gene is TRBJ1-2, the V gene TRBV7-9; D is undetermined. With 4 bases removed from V and 8 bases from J, the gap between germline ends came to 23 bases. Germline V gives CDR1 SEHNR, CDR2 FQNEAQ (reference sequence). CDR3 length equals 16 residues. Here the CDR3 reads CASSSDFRRIRSGYTF. CDR3 nucleotide sequence: TGTGCCAGCAGCTCCGACTTTCGGCGCATCCGTTCCGGCTACACCTTC.

Within the sample, this clonotype is medium-sized. The rearrangement links TRBV20-1 to TRBJ2-2, with 8 bases matching TRBD1. This CDR3 spans 16 amino acids. Germline V lookup: CDR1 DFQATT, CDR2 SNEGSKA (reference sequence). J was trimmed by 3 bases and V by 0 bases; bases with no gene match: 6. Here the CDR3 DNA reads TGCAGTGCTAGAGATCCCCTGACAGGGGACACCGGGGAGCTGTTTTTT. Amino acids: CSARDPLTGDTGELFF.

The CDR3 protein is CASSPFSGSLSDTQYF. CDR3 sequence (DNA): TGTGCCAGCAGCCCGTTTAGCGGGAGTCTCTCAGATACGCAGTATTTT. The chain recombines TRBV9 with TRBJ2-3; TRBD2 agrees at 9 bases. The germline gives CDR1 SGDLS, CDR2 YYNGEE. V gave up 4 bases and J gave up 4 bases; unmatched junction bases: 10. The length of the CDR3 is 16 residues. Drawing the rest from reference TRBV9 and TRBJ2-3, the complete variable domain is DSGVTQTPKHLITATGQRVTLRCSPRSGDLSVYWYQQSLDQGLQFLIQYYNGEERAKGNILERFSAQQFPDLHSELNLSSLELGDSALYFCASSPFSGSLSDTQYFGPGTRLTVL.

The V and J genes are TRBV6-1 and TRBJ2-7, with TRBD2 as a possible D gene (6 bases). The ends were cut back, 4 bases at V and 1 base at J, with 8 bases in the middle. Germline V gene sequence: CDR1 MNHNS, CDR2 SASEGT. The CDR3 consists of 13 residues. This chain's CDR3 is CASSVRESYEQYF. The CDR3 DNA sequence: TGTGCCAGCAGTGTCCGGGAGTCCTACGAGCAGTACTTC.

With regard to this clonotype: This may come from a read error, since a much larger clone is one base off. V is TRBV5-1 and J is TRBJ2-3; 7 bases are shared with TRBD1. Trimming cost V 0 bases and J 3 bases; bases outside gene matches: 4. The CDR3 has 15 amino acids. Germline CDR1 reads SGHRS; CDR2 reads YFSETQ. The CDR3 here is CASSLVGDRTDTQYF. For the CDR3, the DNA is TGCGCCAGCAGCTTGGTCGGGGACAGAACAGATACGCAGTATTTT.

In this sample, this clonotype is medium-sized (0.01 to 0.1%). The chain uses TRBV6-4 and TRBJ1-1; a possible D gene is TRBD1 (5 bases). Trimming shortened V by 4 bases and J by 5 bases, and 14 bases separated the two germline ends. The CDR3 extends over 14 amino acids. The germline CDR1 and CDR2 sequences are MRHNA and SNTAGT. The CDR3 spells CASSARTTGTEAFF. CDR3 bases: TGTGCCAGCAGTGCCCGGACCACAGGTACTGAAGCTTTCTTT.

This clonotype was seen ten or more times. The chain has TRBV20-1 and TRBJ2-3, with 11 bases lining up with TRBD2. CDR1 is DFQATT and CDR2 is SNEGSKA in the germline V gene (reference sequence). The CDR3 has 15 residues. J gave up 4 bases and V 3 bases, and 6 bases lay outside the gene matches. CDR3 sequence reads: CSASQLAGVSDTQYF. In DNA, the CDR3 is TGCAGTGCTAGCCAACTAGCGGGAGTGTCAGATACGCAGTATTTT.

V usage is TRBV4-2 and J usage is TRBJ2-3, with TRBD2 matching 7 bases. This CDR3 spans 15 amino acids. From germline, CDR1 is LGHNA and CDR2 YNFKEQ. Trimming took 3 bases from V and 5 from J; bases not matched to a gene: 8. Here the CDR3 DNA reads TGTGCCAGCAGCCAGCAGCGGGGATTGATAGATACGCAGTATTTT. As protein: CASSQQRGLIDTQYF.

In its sample, this clonotype ranks as medium-sized. This chain connects TRBV27 to TRBJ2-3; D unresolved. This CDR3 has 14 amino acids. The germline CDR1 and CDR2 sequences are MNHEY and SMNVEV (reference sequence). V lost 5 bases and J lost 4, with 13 bases in between. CDR3 region: CASSRWLEADTQYF. As DNA, the CDR3 is TGTGCCAGCAGTCGGTGGTTAGAGGCAGATACGCAGTATTTT.

This clonotype was recorded a few times. The rearrangement joins TRBV19 to TRBJ1-1; no definite D call. The CDR3 is 13 residues long. Between the trimmed V and J ends, which lost 5 bases and 0 bases, there was a span of 7 bases. CDR1 is LNHDA and CDR2 is SQIVND in the germline V gene (reference sequence). The CDR3 region has the DNA TGTGCCAGTAGTCCTCGCGTGAACACTGAAGCTTTCTTT. It codes for CASSPRVNTEAFF. Full variable domain (missing parts from reference TRBV19 and TRBJ1-1): DGGITQSPKYLFRKEGQNVTLSCEQNLNHDAMYWYRQDPGQGLRLIYYSQIVNDFQKGDIAEGYSVSREKKESFPLTVTSAQKNPTAFYLCASSPRVNTEAFFGQGTRLTVV.

As regards this clonotype: This may be a read error, as it is one base from a much larger clone. V and J are TRBV6-5 and TRBJ2-1; TRBD1 matches at 8 bases. Germline V gene lookup returns CDR1 MNHEY and CDR2 SVGAGI. This CDR3 is built from 15 residues. The CDR3 spells CSSSYWRTGRDEQFF. The CDR3 region has the DNA TGTTCCAGCAGTTACTGGCGGACAGGGCGAGATGAGCAGTTCTTC.

This clonotype was seen many times. This sequence joins TRBV11-2 and TRBJ2-1, with D tentatively TRBD1 (5 bases). V lost 5 bases and J lost 7, with 12 bases in between. CDR1 is SGHAT and CDR2 is FQNNGV in the germline V gene. The CDR3 runs to 13 residues. CDR3 DNA sequence: TGTGCCAGCAGCATCAGCTCAGGGAATGAGCAGTTCTTC. Translating it yields CASSISSGNEQFF.

In its sample, this clonotype was seen many times. The chain links TRBV6-6 to TRBJ2-3; D is perhaps TRBD2 (5 bases). The V and J ends lost 4 bases and 5 bases respectively, with 10 bases between them. Germline assignment: CDR1 MNHNY and CDR2 SVGAGI (reference sequence). The CDR3 sequence is 13 residues long. The CDR3 region has the DNA TGTGCCAGCAGTTTGGGAGTTGGAGATACGCAGTATTTT. As protein: CASSLGVGDTQYF.

This clonotype occurred many times. The chain combines TRBV28 with TRBJ2-1; TRBD2 aligns across 7 bases. V gave up 5 bases and J gave up 6 bases; unmatched junction bases: 22. This CDR3 has 19 residues. The germline V gene encodes CDR1 MDHEN and CDR2 SYDVKM. The CDR3 region is CASSASLTFSGLERNEQFF. The CDR3 region has the DNA TGTGCCAGCAGTGCGAGCCTAACCTTCTCCGGACTAGAACGCAATGAGCAGTTCTTC.

This clonotype rates as medium-sized. V usage is TRBV2 and J usage is TRBJ2-1, with 7 positions matching TRBD1. The CDR3 has 13 amino acids. Germline CDR1 is SNHLY and CDR2 is FYNNEI. V lost 3 bases, J lost 6 bases, and 2 bases stayed unmatched. CDR3 in amino acids: CASSDAGGNEQFF. CDR3 sequence (DNA): TGTGCCAGCAGTGACGCAGGGGGCAATGAGCAGTTCTTC.

This clonotype appeared many times. In DNA, the CDR3 is TGCGCCAGCAGCTTGGGAGCGGGGTCCAATGAGCAGTTCTTC. Protein product: CASSLGAGSNEQFF. The genes are TRBV5-1 and TRBJ2-1; TRBD2 agrees at 7 bases. The germline CDR1 and CDR2 sequences are SGHRS and YFSETQ. This CDR3 contains 14 residues. V was clipped by 0 bases and J by 6 bases; unmatched bases: 3. The full variable domain, with the rest looked up from reference TRBV5-1 and TRBJ2-1, is KAGVTQTPRYLIKTRGQQVTLSCSPISGHRSVSWYQQTPGQGLQFLFEYFSETQRNKGNFPGRFSGRQFSNSRSEMNVSTLELGDSALYLCASSLGAGSNEQFFGPGTRLTVL.

This clonotype came up many times. The rearrangement joins TRBV10-1 to TRBJ1-1; 9 bases agree with TRBD1. V shed 6 bases, J shed 1 base, and the junction held 9 bases outside the gene matches. Germline loops: CDR1 WNHNN, CDR2 SYGVQD (reference sequence). The CDR3 covers 16 residues. CDR3 loop: CASSANLGQGNTEAFF. The CDR3 nucleotides read TGCGCCAGCAGCGCAAACCTGGGACAGGGGAACACTGAAGCTTTCTTT.

Within the sample, this clonotype is medium-sized (0.01 to 0.1%). The chain employs TRBV27 and TRBJ2-1, with D perhaps matching TRBD2 (5 bases). Germline CDR1 reads MNHEY; CDR2 reads SMNVEV (reference sequence). Trimming shortened V by 3 bases and J by 6 bases, and 6 bases separated the two germline ends. The CDR3 totals 12 residues. CDR3 DNA: TGTGCCAGCAGTTTCCGGGGCAATGAGCAGTTCTTC. Translated: CASSFRGNEQFF.

This chain connects TRBV20-1 to TRBJ1-1, with TRBD1 matching 11 bases. The V segment lost 6 bases and the J segment 10 bases; nucleotides outside the gene matches: 13. Germline V lookup: CDR1 DFQATT, CDR2 SNEGSKA (reference sequence). This CDR3 is 14 amino acids long. The DNA of the CDR3 is TGCAGTGCGCCTCCGGGACAGGGGGTATGGGGAGCTTTCTTT. It yields the protein CSAPPGQGVWGAFF.